There are a few counts of the clone carrying this T cell receptor (beta chain). This sample was included in a study of T cells in Graves' hyperthyroidism and ophthalmopathy. TCR beta CDR3 region amplification was performed from RNA transcripts. With the HTBI primer set, the TCR CDR3 went through a first round of RT-PCR. Via MiXCR, TCRdb re-called the multiplex PCR reads, giving one row per CDR3 protein. The sample shows 550,000 to 800,000 distinct CDR3 sequences, roughly 15% of them seen only once. Per germline, CDR1 SGHRS and CDR2 YFSETQ. CDR3 length: 13 residues. The germline V and J ends were trimmed by 0 bases and 9 bases, with 13 bases remaining between them.

The receptor's source is a man younger than 35 with Graves' hyperthyroidism. This chain connects TRBV5-1 to TRBJ2-7; a weak D match, TRBD2 (6 bases). Sample: blood. The CDR3 region is CASSLGLVAGQYF. For the CDR3, the DNA is TGCGCCAGCAGCTTGGGACTAGTGGCCGGGCAGTACTTC. Complete variable domain (other parts from reference TRBV5-1 and TRBJ2-7): KAGVTQTPRYLIKTRGQQVTLSCSPISGHRSVSWYQQTPGQGLQFLFEYFSETQRNKGNFPGRFSGRQFSNSRSEMNVSTLELGDSALYLCASSLGLVAGQYFGPGTRLTVT.